Listed below are T cell receptor beta chains from one sample, sequenced in a study of cytomegalovirus exposure and HLA in healthy donors. Sequenced by immunoSEQ multiplex PCR; TCRdb stores in-frame clones only, minus some. The table lists fewer than 200,000 clones, almost 80% of them singletons, with about 6.4% in the top ten. The source material was PBMCs. These receptors all stem from a man aged 40-50 years in good health and CMV-seropositive. CDR3s include the opening cysteine and the closing phenylalanine or tryptophan.

j_call: TRBJ2-7; v_call: TRBV19; cdr3_aa: CASSIGYPEGEQYF
j_call: TRBJ2-2; v_call: TRBV5-1; cdr3_aa: CASSLASATGELFF
j_call: TRBJ2-3; v_call: TRBV14; cdr3_aa: CASSQSRGDTQYF
j_call: TRBJ2-3; v_call: TRBV5-1; cdr3_aa: CASSTSGRDYNTDTQYF
j_call: TRBJ1-4; v_call: TRBV18; cdr3_aa: CASSQGTAEKLFF
j_call: TRBJ2-1; v_call: TRBV7-8; cdr3_aa: CASSLGGTSGRTYNEQFF
j_call: TRBJ2-5; v_call: TRBV29-1; cdr3_aa: CSVYRDQETQYF
j_call: TRBJ1-5; v_call: TRBV21-1; cdr3_aa: CASSKAAADNQPQHF
j_call: TRBJ2-5; v_call: TRBV5-6; cdr3_aa: CATAGRGQGIETQYF
j_call: TRBJ2-7; v_call: TRBV6-5; cdr3_aa: CASSYSRGGAYEQYF
j_call: TRBJ1-2; v_call: TRBV30; cdr3_aa: CAWRPRWAGGNYGYTF
j_call: TRBJ2-7; v_call: TRBV11-2; cdr3_aa: CASSLERTSGMYEQYF
j_call: TRBJ2-7; v_call: TRBV5-4; cdr3_aa: CASSLEDRAGEQYF
j_call: TRBJ1-2; v_call: TRBV11-3; cdr3_aa: CASSSPGDRGYTF
j_call: TRBJ2-1; v_call: TRBV14; cdr3_aa: CASSSLAFSSYNEQFF
j_call: -; v_call: TRBV9; cdr3_aa: CASSVVDRGYTEQYF
j_call: TRBJ2-1; v_call: TRBV7-9; cdr3_aa: CASSLTGRAPEQFF
j_call: TRBJ2-1; v_call: TRBV11-1; cdr3_aa: CASSSTVISGRSNEQFF
j_call: TRBJ2-2; v_call: TRBV11-3; cdr3_aa: CASSLQGSNTGELFF
j_call: TRBJ1-5; v_call: TRBV5-6; cdr3_aa: CASSWGQGEYSNQPQHF
j_call: TRBJ1-6; v_call: TRBV4-2; cdr3_aa: CASSQDTGGADSPLHF
j_call: TRBJ2-1; v_call: TRBV5-4; cdr3_aa: CASSLAGNNEQFF
j_call: TRBJ2-5; v_call: TRBV14; cdr3_aa: CASSQDRGVETQYF
j_call: TRBJ1-6; v_call: TRBV2; cdr3_aa: CASSEVHGSPLHF
j_call: TRBJ2-7; v_call: TRBV9; cdr3_aa: CVSSSQSDRDYEQYF
j_call: TRBJ2-1; v_call: TRBV30; cdr3_aa: CAWSVGRTSGGSSYNEQFF
j_call: TRBJ1-2; v_call: TRBV14; cdr3_aa: CASSQVWGEGYTF
j_call: TRBJ2-1; v_call: TRBV19; cdr3_aa: CASLSGTSRLESSYNEQFF
j_call: TRBJ2-3; v_call: TRBV5-4; cdr3_aa: CASSLGGDGGLDTQYF
j_call: TRBJ2-1; v_call: TRBV9; cdr3_aa: CASSVVAGSSYNEQFF
j_call: TRBJ2-7; v_call: TRBV18; cdr3_aa: CASSPLNSGSEQYF
j_call: TRBJ1-2; v_call: TRBV19; cdr3_aa: CASSSQGAVRNGYTF
j_call: TRBJ1-1; v_call: TRBV5-1; cdr3_aa: CASSLDRGMNTEAFF
j_call: TRBJ2-3; v_call: TRBV5-1; cdr3_aa: CASNPGQYTDTQYF
j_call: TRBJ1-2; v_call: TRBV28; cdr3_aa: CASSTGGYGYTF
j_call: -; v_call: TRBV5-1; cdr3_aa: CASSPGSLGIYEQYF
j_call: TRBJ1-2; v_call: TRBV29-1; cdr3_aa: CSVRTGANYGYTF
j_call: TRBJ2-7; v_call: TRBV5-1; cdr3_aa: CASSRGTSGDYEQYF
j_call: TRBJ2-5; v_call: TRBV7-9; cdr3_aa: CASSLGGAVQETQYF
j_call: TRBJ2-1; v_call: TRBV6-5; cdr3_aa: CASTMGQGRNEQFF
j_call: TRBJ2-2; v_call: TRBV5-4; cdr3_aa: CASSPLAGTSSGELFF
j_call: TRBJ2-5; v_call: TRBV5-6; cdr3_aa: CASSLDRRETQYF
j_call: TRBJ2-4; v_call: TRBV4-2; cdr3_aa: CASSQDRGRGNIQYF
j_call: TRBJ2-2; v_call: TRBV7-9; cdr3_aa: CASSLKPTRNTGELFF
j_call: TRBJ2-2; v_call: TRBV6-5; cdr3_aa: CASSKLANTGELFF
j_call: TRBJ2-5; v_call: TRBV11-3; cdr3_aa: CASSSGQYQETQYF